This T cell receptor beta chain appears in the sequencing data of a study of blood T cell repertoires in COVID-19. In the study overall: There were acute and convalescent COVID-19 samples, and they came from the United States, Italy and Spain. Nucleic acid was either cDNA or gDNA, and it came from T cells, B-cell-depleted T cells, or PBMCs.

This clone was recorded a few times. As processed by the authors: Using reference gene primer amplification, nucleated cell counts were estimated. Generated by immunoSEQ multiplex PCR, the TCRdb table keeps only in-frame clones and is missing some. That table supplies the V and J calls and clone size; D and trimming were determined from the DNA. The sample has 140,000 to 150,000 clones, about three quarters seen once. V lost 6 bases to trimming and J lost 3 bases, with 9 bases between them. The CDR3 loop spans 12 amino acids. Germline V gene sequence: CDR1 LGHDT, CDR2 YNNKEL (reference sequence). Sequencing was done on a sample of peripheral blood. This receptor was taken from a man aged 50 to 59 with acute or convalescent COVID-19. The rearrangement links TRBV3-1 (or the pseudogene TRBV3-2) to TRBJ2-7; the D gene is possibly TRBD1 (6 bases). The CDR3 loop is CASSQGSYEQYV. The DNA of the CDR3 is TGTGCCAGCAGTCAGGGGAGCTACGAGCAGTACGTC.